A selection of T cell receptor beta chains follows, all from one sample in a study of blood T cell repertoires in COVID-19. Clones were sequenced by immunoSEQ multiplex PCR, and TCRdb holds only the in-frame ones, with some missing. The profile shows about 190,000 clones, around nine tenths of them singletons. What was sequenced was peripheral blood. All receptors derive from a man aged 65-85 years with active or convalescent COVID-19. Both conserved end residues are part of each CDR3. D genes are given only for firm matches. Some rows have no size entry. The others give once, few or many, or a class for an expanded clone.

d_call: TRBD2; v_call: TRBV28; clone_size: few; j_call: TRBJ2-1; cdr3_nt: TGTGCCAGCAGTTCCCGACTAGCGGGAGAGGTGGATGAGCAGTTCTTC; cdr3_aa: CASSSRLAGEVDEQFF
d_call: TRBD1; v_call: TRBV4-3; clone_size: once; j_call: TRBJ2-3; cdr3_nt: TGCGCCAGCAGCCCCGGGACAGCGCCCCAGGGCACAGATACGCAGTATTTT; cdr3_aa: CASSPGTAPQGTDTQYF
d_call: TRBD1; v_call: TRBV28; clone_size: .; j_call: TRBJ2-5; cdr3_nt: TGTGCCAGCAGTTTAAGGGGACAGGGGTGGGCGCGGACCCAGTACTTC; cdr3_aa: CASSLRGQGWARTQYF
d_call: TRBD2; v_call: TRBV6-5; clone_size: .; j_call: TRBJ2-1; cdr3_nt: TGTGCCAGCAGTTACTCAGGCGGGGGGACCAATGAGCAGTTCTTC; cdr3_aa: CASSYSGGGTNEQFF
d_call: .; v_call: TRBV5-1; clone_size: once; j_call: TRBJ2-4; cdr3_nt: TGCGCCAGCAGCTTGGACAGATCACTAGCCAAAAACATTCAGTACTTC; cdr3_aa: CASSLDRSLAKNIQYF
d_call: TRBD1; v_call: TRBV19; clone_size: .; j_call: TRBJ1-1; cdr3_nt: TGTGCCAGTGACAGGGAACGGGGAGAGGCTTTCTTT; cdr3_aa: CASDRERGEAFF
d_call: TRBD2; v_call: TRBV9; clone_size: .; j_call: TRBJ2-1; cdr3_nt: TGTGCCAGCAGCGTTGGACTAGCCAATGAGCAGTTCTTC; cdr3_aa: CASSVGLANEQFF
d_call: TRBD2; v_call: TRBV5-1; clone_size: .; j_call: TRBJ2-3; cdr3_nt: TGCGCCAGCAGCTTGTTCACTAGCGGGGGGGCTGGACGGGATACGCAGTATTTT; cdr3_aa: CASSLFTSGGAGRDTQYF
d_call: .; v_call: TRBV14; clone_size: .; j_call: TRBJ2-7; cdr3_nt: TGTGCCAGCAGATCCAGGGTCCCTACCTACGAGCAGTACTTC; cdr3_aa: CASRSRVPTYEQYF
d_call: .; v_call: TRBV19; clone_size: .; j_call: TRBJ2-1; cdr3_nt: TGTGCCAGTAATTTGAATCCAACTCACAATGAGCAGTTCTTC; cdr3_aa: CASNLNPTHNEQFF
d_call: TRBD2; v_call: TRBV15; clone_size: few; j_call: TRBJ2-1; cdr3_nt: TGTGCCACCAGCAGAGAACTTTTGGACAGCGGGGGTAATAATGAGCAGTTCTTC; cdr3_aa: CATSRELLDSGGNNEQFF
d_call: TRBD1; v_call: TRBV6-5; clone_size: .; j_call: TRBJ2-1; cdr3_nt: TGTGCCAGCAGTTACCAACCAGACAGGGGCAATGAGCAGTTCTTC; cdr3_aa: CASSYQPDRGNEQFF
d_call: .; v_call: TRBV5-8; clone_size: .; j_call: TRBJ2-2; cdr3_nt: TGTGCCAGCAACCTAGGGGCCCGCCCCACCGGGGAGCTGTTTTTT; cdr3_aa: CASNLGARPTGELFF
d_call: TRBD2; v_call: TRBV7-6; clone_size: .; j_call: TRBJ2-3; cdr3_nt: TGTGCCAGCAGCTTAGGAGGTGGGGGGGGCACAGATACGCAGTATTTT; cdr3_aa: CASSLGGGGGTDTQYF
d_call: .; v_call: TRBV6-5; clone_size: .; j_call: TRBJ1-5; cdr3_nt: TGTGCCAGCAGTTACTCTGGTAGGGGTAATCAGCCCCAGCATTTT; cdr3_aa: CASSYSGRGNQPQHF
d_call: .; v_call: TRBV12-3/TRBV12-4; clone_size: .; j_call: TRBJ2-1; cdr3_nt: TGTGCCAGCAGTGCTAGCGTGGAGCAGTTCTTC; cdr3_aa: CASSASVEQFF
d_call: .; v_call: TRBV7-7; clone_size: .; j_call: TRBJ2-2; cdr3_nt: TGTGCCAGCAGCTTAGGTACAGTGGCCGGGGAGCTGTTTTTT; cdr3_aa: CASSLGTVAGELFF
d_call: TRBD1; v_call: TRBV6-5; clone_size: .; j_call: TRBJ2-4; cdr3_nt: TGTGCCAGCAGAGGACAGGGTCTAGCCAAAAACATTCAGTACTTC; cdr3_aa: CASRGQGLAKNIQYF
d_call: .; v_call: TRBV5-6; clone_size: .; j_call: TRBJ1-1; cdr3_nt: TGTGCCAGCAGCTTCGAAGGGGAAGGCTTGAGAAACACTGAAGCTTTCTTT; cdr3_aa: CASSFEGEGLRNTEAFF
d_call: .; v_call: TRBV6-2/TRBV6-3; clone_size: .; j_call: TRBJ1-2; cdr3_nt: TGTGCCAGCAGTTACACGCCCTCGGAGTATGGCTACACCTTC; cdr3_aa: CASSYTPSEYGYTF
d_call: .; v_call: TRBV9; clone_size: .; j_call: TRBJ1-6; cdr3_nt: TGTGCCAGCAGCGTAGCTTTGGCAGAAAATTCACCCCTCCACTTT; cdr3_aa: CASSVALAENSPLHF